This TCR beta chain came from a study of T cells after yellow fever vaccination. Study as a whole: For low cell numbers, libraries were made with SMART-Seq v4 Ultra Low Input. Whole-study results and caveats: Weaker, the secondary response peaked sooner, at day 5 versus 15.

This clonotype was observed at least ten times. Antigen specificity is unknown. Production of TCR cDNA was by 5'RACE template switching, which also added a universal primer site and UMIs. TCRdb fed the 5' RACE reads into MiXCR, producing one record per CDR3 protein. This sample carries some 250,000 distinct CDR3 sequences, more than 3.5% of them seen once, and the ten largest clones take around 19%. V dropped 2 bases and J dropped 8 bases, with 19 bases sitting between them. Germline V gives CDR1 SNHLY, CDR2 FYNNEI. This CDR3 region has 15 residues. The chain combines TRBV2 with TRBJ2-7, with no clear D. This sequence was found in a man aged 18 to 29 who received the YFV17D yellow fever vaccine. Sequenced material: PBMCs, taken 15 days after the yellow fever booster vaccination. CDR3 DNA sequence: TGTGCCAGCAGTGAATCCCCCACTTCCCAAGGGCAGCAGTACGTC. Translating gives CASSESPTSQGQQYV.